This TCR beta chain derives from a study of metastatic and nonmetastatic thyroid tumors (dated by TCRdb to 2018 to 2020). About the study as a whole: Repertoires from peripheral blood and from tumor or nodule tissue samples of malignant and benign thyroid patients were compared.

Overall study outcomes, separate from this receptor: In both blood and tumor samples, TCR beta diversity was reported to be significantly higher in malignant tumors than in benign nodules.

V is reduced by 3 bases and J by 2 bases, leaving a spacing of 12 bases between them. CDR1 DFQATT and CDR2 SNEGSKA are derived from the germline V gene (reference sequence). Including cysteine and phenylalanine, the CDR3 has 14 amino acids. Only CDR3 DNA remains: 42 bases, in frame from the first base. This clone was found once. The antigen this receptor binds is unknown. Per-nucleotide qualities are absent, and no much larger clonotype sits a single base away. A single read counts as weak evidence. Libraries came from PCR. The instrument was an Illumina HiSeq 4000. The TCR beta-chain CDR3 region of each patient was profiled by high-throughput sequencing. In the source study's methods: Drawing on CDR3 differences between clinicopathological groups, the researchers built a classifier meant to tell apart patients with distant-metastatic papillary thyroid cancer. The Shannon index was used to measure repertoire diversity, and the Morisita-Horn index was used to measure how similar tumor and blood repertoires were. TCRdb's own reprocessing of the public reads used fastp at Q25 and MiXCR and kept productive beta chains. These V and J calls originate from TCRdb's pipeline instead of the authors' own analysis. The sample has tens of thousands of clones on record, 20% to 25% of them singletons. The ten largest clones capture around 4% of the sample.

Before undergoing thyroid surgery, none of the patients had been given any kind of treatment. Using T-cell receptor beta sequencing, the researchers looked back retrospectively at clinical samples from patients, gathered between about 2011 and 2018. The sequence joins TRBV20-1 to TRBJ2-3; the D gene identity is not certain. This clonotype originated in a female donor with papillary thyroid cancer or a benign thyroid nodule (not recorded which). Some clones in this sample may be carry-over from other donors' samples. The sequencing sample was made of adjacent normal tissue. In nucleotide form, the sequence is TGCAGTGCTAGGGATCAAGTTTACACAGATACGCAGTATTTT. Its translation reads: CSARDQVYTDTQYF.